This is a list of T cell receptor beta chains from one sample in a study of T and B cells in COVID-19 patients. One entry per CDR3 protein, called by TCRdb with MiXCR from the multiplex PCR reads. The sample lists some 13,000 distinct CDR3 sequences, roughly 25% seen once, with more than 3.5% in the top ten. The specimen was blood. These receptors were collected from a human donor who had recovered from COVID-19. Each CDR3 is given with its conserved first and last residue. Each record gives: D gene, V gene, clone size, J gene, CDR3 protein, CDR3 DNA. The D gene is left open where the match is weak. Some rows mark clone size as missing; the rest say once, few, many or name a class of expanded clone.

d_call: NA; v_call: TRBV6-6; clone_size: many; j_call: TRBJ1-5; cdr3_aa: CASSYSSNQPQHF; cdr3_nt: TGTGCCAGCAGTTACAGTAGCAATCAGCCCCAGCATTTT
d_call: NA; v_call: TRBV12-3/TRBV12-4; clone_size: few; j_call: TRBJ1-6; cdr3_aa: CASSSDRRQNSPLHF; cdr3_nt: TGTGCCAGCAGTAGTGACAGGCGGCAGAATTCACCCCTCCACTTT
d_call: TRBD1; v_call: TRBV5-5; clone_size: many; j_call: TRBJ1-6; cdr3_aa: CASSSDRGNSPLHF; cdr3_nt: TGTGCCAGCAGCTCCGACAGGGGGAATTCACCCCTCCACTTT
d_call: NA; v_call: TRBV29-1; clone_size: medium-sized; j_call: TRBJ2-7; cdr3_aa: CSAMGRFNEQYF; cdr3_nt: TGCAGCGCCATGGGAAGGTTCAACGAGCAGTACTTC
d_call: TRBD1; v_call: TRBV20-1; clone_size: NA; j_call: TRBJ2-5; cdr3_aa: CSARDGKRGRQETQYF; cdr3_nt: TGCAGTGCTAGAGATGGCAAGAGGGGGCGTCAAGAGACCCAGTACTTC
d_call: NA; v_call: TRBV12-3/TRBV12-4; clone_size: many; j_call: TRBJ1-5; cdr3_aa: CASSLMWGNDQPQHF; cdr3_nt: TGTGCCAGCAGTTTAATGTGGGGTAACGATCAGCCCCAGCATTTT
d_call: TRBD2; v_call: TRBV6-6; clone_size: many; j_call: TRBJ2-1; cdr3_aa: CASSYGGRGEQFF; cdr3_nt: TGTGCCAGCAGTTACGGTGGGCGGGGGGAGCAGTTCTTC
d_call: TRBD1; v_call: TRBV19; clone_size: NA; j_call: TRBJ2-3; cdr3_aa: CASSMGQGVDTQYF; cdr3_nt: TGTGCCAGTAGTATGGGACAGGGGGTAGATACGCAGTATTTT
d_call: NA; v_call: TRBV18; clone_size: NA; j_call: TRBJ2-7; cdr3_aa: CASSPPGHATSYEQYF; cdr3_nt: TGTGCCAGCTCACCCCCGGGACACGCGACCTCCTACGAGCAGTACTTC
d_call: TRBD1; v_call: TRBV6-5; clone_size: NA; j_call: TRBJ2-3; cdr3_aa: CASSSPGTGHTDTQYF; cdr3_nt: TGTGCCAGCAGTTCCCCCGGGACAGGACACACAGATACGCAGTATTTT
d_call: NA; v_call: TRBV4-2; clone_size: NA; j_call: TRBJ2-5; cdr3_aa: CASSQDRDGQETQYF; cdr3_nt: TGTGCCAGCAGCCAAGATCGGGACGGTCAAGAGACCCAGTACTTC
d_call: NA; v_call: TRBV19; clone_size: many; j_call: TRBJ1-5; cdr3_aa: CASSILPYSNQPQHF; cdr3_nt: TGTGCCAGTAGTATCCTCCCATATAGCAATCAGCCCCAGCATTTT
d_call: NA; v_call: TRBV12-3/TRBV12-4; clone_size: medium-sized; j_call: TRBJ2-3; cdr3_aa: CASSFGLGGDTQYF; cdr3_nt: TGTGCCAGCAGTTTTGGACTAGGGGGAGATACGCAGTATTTT
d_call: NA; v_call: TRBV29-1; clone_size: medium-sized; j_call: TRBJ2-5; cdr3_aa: CSVGGETQYF; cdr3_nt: TGCAGCGTTGGCGGGGAGACCCAGTACTTC
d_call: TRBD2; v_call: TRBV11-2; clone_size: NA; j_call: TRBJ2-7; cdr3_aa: CASSPLSGTSGEQYF; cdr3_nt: TGTGCCAGCAGCCCACTCTCCGGGACTAGCGGCGAGCAGTACTTC
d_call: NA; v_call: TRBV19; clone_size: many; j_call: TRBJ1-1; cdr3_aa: CASSIGMTLNTEAFF; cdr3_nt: TGTGCCAGTAGTATAGGTATGACTCTGAACACTGAAGCTTTCTTT
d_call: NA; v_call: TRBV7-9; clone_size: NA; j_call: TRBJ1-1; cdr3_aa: CASSTGWGTNTEAFF; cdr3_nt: TGTGCCAGCAGCACCGGTTGGGGGACGAACACTGAAGCTTTCTTT
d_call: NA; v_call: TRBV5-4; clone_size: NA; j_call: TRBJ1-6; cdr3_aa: CASSPRGSPYSPLHF; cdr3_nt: TGTGCCAGCAGCCCCAGGGGTTCCCCTTATTCACCCCTCCACTTT
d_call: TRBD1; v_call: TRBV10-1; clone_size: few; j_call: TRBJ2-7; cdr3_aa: CASSDDCMGQDYEQYF; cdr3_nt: TGCGCCAGCAGTGATGATTGCATGGGACAGGATTACGAGCAGTACTTC
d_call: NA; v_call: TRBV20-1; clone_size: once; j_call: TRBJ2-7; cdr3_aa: CSARALFTGLTSYEQYF; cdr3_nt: TGCAGTGCTAGAGCTCTCTTTACAGGCCTCACCTCCTACGAGCAGTACTTC
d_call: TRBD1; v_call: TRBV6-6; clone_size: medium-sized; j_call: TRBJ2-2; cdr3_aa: CASSSGRTGGDPRGIGELFF; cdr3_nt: TGTGCCAGCAGTTCTGGACGGACAGGGGGCGATCCGAGGGGTATCGGGGAGCTGTTTTTT
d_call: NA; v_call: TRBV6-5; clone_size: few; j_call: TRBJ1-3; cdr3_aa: CASRLRGRGNTIYF; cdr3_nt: TGTGCCAGCAGACTTCGGGGGCGGGGAAACACCATATATTTT
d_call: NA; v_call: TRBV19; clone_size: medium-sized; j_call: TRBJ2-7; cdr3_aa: CASSRQAAYEQYF; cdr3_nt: TGTGCCAGTAGCCGACAGGCCGCCTACGAGCAGTACTTC
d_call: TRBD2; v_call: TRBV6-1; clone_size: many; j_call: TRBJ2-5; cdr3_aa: CASSIAGVGETQYF; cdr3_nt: TGTGCCAGCAGTATAGCGGGAGTGGGCGAGACCCAGTACTTC
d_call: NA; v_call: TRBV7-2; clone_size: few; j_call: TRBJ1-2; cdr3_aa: CASSLTGPYGYTF; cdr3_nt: TGTGCCAGCAGCTTGACAGGACCTTATGGCTACACCTTC
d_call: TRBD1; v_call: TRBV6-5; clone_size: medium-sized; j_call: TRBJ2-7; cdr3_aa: CASMRDRGSYEQYF; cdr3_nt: TGTGCCAGCATGCGGGACAGGGGCTCCTACGAGCAGTACTTC
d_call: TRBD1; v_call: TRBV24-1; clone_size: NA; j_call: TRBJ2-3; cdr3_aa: CATSDAFPGPGQGADTQYF; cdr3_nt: TGTGCCACCAGTGACGCCTTTCCCGGCCCGGGACAGGGGGCAGATACGCAGTATTTT
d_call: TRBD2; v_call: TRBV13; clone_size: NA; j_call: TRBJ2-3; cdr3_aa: CASSTRLAGDSTDTQYF; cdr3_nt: TGTGCCAGCAGCACGCGACTAGCGGGGGATAGCACAGATACGCAGTATTTT
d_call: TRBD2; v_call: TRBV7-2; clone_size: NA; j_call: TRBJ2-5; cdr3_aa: CASSHASGGRETQYF; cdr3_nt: TGTGCCAGCAGCCATGCTAGCGGGGGCCGAGAGACCCAGTACTTC
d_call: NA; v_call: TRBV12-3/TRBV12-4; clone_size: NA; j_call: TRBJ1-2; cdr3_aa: CASSIFRFFYTF; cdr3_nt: TGTGCCAGCAGTATCTTCAGGTTCTTCTACACCTTC
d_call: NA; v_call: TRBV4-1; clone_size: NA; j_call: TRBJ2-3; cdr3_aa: CASSLLIQGTDTQYF; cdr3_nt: TGCGCCAGCAGTCTCTTGATCCAGGGCACAGATACGCAGTATTTT
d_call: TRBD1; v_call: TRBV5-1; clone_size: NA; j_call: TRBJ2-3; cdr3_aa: CASSQDRGDTQYF; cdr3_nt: TGCGCCAGCAGCCAGGACAGGGGAGATACGCAGTATTTT
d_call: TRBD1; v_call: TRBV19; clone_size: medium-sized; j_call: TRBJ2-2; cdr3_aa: CASRDRGRVNTGELFF; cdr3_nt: TGTGCCAGTAGAGATAGGGGGCGGGTGAACACCGGGGAGCTGTTTTTT
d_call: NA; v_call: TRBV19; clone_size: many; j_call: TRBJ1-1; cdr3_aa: CASSMIASYFMNTEAFF; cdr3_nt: TGTGCCAGTAGTATGATCGCCAGTTATTTCATGAATACTGAAGCTTTCTTT
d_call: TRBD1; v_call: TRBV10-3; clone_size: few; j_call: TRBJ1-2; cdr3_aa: CAISESPGGYGYTF; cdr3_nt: TGTGCCATCAGTGAGTCGCCAGGGGGATATGGCTACACCTTC
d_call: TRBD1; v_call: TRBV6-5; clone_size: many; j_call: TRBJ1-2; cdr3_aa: CASSLGQGGWDGYTF; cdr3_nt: TGTGCCAGCAGTTTAGGACAGGGGGGGTGGGATGGCTACACCTTC
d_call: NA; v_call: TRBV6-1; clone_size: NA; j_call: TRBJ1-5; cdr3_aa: CASKTNNQPQHF; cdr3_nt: TGTGCCAGCAAGACTAACAATCAGCCCCAGCATTTT
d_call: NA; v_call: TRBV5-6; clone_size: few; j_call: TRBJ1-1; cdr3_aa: CASSFSGSNTEAFF; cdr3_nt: TGTGCCAGCAGCTTCTCAGGCTCGAACACTGAAGCTTTCTTT
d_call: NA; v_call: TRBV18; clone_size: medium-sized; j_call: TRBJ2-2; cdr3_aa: CASSPLNTNTGELFF; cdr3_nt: TGTGCCAGCTCACCACTTAACACGAACACCGGGGAGCTGTTTTTT
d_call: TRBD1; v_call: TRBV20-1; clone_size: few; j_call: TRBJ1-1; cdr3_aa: CSAPDRVGEAFF; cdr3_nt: TGCAGTGCTCCCGACAGGGTCGGTGAAGCTTTCTTT
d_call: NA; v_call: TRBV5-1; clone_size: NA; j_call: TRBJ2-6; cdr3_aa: CASSLATRGGANVLTF; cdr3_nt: TGCGCCAGCAGCTTGGCCACCCGGGGAGGGGCCAACGTCCTGACTTTC
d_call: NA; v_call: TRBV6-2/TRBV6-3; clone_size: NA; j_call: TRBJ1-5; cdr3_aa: CASSYSIGEDSNQPQHF; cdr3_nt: TGTGCCAGCAGTTACAGTATCGGGGAAGATAGCAATCAGCCCCAGCATTTT
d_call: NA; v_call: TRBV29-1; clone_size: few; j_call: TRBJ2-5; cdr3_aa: CSVEGEGLETQYF; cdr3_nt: TGCAGCGTTGAAGGCGAGGGGTTGGAGACCCAGTACTTC
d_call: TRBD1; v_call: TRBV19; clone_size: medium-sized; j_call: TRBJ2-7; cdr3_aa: CASSPRGTGAYEQYF; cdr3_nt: TGTGCCAGTAGCCCCAGGGGGACAGGGGCCTACGAGCAGTACTTC
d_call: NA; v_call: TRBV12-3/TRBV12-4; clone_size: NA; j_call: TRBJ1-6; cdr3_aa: CASSLGGSYNSPLHF; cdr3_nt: TGTGCCAGCAGTTTAGGGGGCTCCTATAATTCACCCCTCCACTTT
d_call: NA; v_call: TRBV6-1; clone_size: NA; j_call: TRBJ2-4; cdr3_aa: CASSESPAGSRLAKNIQYF; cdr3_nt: TGTGCCAGCAGTGAATCCCCGGCAGGGTCCCGTTTAGCCAAAAACATTCAGTACTTC
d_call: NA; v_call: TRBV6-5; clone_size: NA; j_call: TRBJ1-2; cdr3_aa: CASRSDYGYTF; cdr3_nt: TGTGCCAGCAGGTCGGACTATGGCTACACCTTC
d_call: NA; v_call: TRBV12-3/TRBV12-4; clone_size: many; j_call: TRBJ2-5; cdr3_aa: CASSLGPTYQETQYF; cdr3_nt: TGTGCCAGCAGTTTAGGTCCGACGTATCAAGAGACCCAGTACTTC
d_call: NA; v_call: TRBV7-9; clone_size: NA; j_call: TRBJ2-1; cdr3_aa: CASSLQGSYNEQFF; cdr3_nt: TGTGCCAGCAGCTTACAGGGTTCCTACAATGAGCAGTTCTTC
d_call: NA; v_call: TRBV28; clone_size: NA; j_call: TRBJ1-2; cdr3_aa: CASSSGQGSSYGYTF; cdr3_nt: TGTGCCAGCAGCTCCGGGCAGGGCAGCAGTTATGGCTACACCTTC
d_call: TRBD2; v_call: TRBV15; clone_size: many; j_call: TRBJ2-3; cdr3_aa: CATSRKTSGSTDTQYF; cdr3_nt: TGTGCCACCAGCCGAAAGACTAGCGGGAGCACAGATACGCAGTATTTT
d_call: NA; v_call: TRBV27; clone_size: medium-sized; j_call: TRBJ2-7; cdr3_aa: CASSLDSLAAEVEQYF; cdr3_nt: TGTGCCAGCAGTTTAGATTCGTTGGCAGCTGAAGTAGAGCAGTACTTC